This entry lists 17 T cell receptor beta chains sequenced from one sample in a study of neurological immune-mediated disorders. A single record per CDR3 protein comes from TCRdb applying MiXCR to the 5' RACE reads. The sample contains roughly 61,000 distinct CDR3 sequences, around 24% of which appear only once. Time point of the sample: technical triplicate 2. The sample comprised PBMCs. These receptor sequences come from a man in his 60s with HTLV-1-associated myelopathy (HAM/TSP).

The chain has TRBV5-1 and TRBJ1-2, with D unclear. The CDR3 has 14 residues. Germline-derived CDR1 and CDR2 are SGHRS and YFSETQ. Trimming shortened V by 3 bases and J by 5 bases, and 14 bases separated the two germline ends. Written as DNA, the CDR3 is TGCGCCAGCAGCTCGTCCTCCCGGGAGTATGGCTACACCTTC. It translates to CASSSSSREYGYTF.

This clonotype has ten or more counts. The chain recombines TRBV12-3 or TRBV12-4 with TRBJ1-6; possible D gene TRBD1, 5 bases. This CDR3 comprises 14 residues. The V end lost 8 bases, the J end lost 6 bases, and 14 bases lay between the germline ends. This CDR3 is CASCQTVANSPLHF. The CDR3 DNA reads as TGTGCCAGCTGCCAGACAGTAGCTAATTCACCCCTCCACTTT.

This clonotype showed up many times. This chain uses TRBV7-2 with TRBJ2-2; perhaps TRBD1 as D (5 bases). The CDR3 has 15 amino acids. The V end was cut by 2 bases, the J end by 5 bases, with 12 bases between. Germline assignment: CDR1 SGHTA and CDR2 FQGNSA. The CDR3 DNA sequence: TGTGCCAGCAGCTTACAGGGATACGGGACCGGGGAGCTGTTTTTT. Its protein product is CASSLQGYGTGELFF.

This clonotype showed up many times. This chain links TRBV20-1 with TRBJ1-1; TRBD1 agrees at 9 bases. The CDR3 is made up of 13 amino acids. J lost 5 bases, V lost 5 bases, and 6 bases had no gene match. Germline CDR1 and CDR2: DFQATT and SNEGSKA (reference sequence). CDR3 region: CSASGTGTTEAFF. DNA for the CDR3: TGCAGTGCTTCCGGGACAGGGACAACTGAAGCTTTCTTT.

This clonotype was seen many times. The chain recombines TRBV5-1 with TRBJ1-1; D not resolved. The CDR3 covers 15 residues. Germline V gene sequence: CDR1 SGHRS, CDR2 YFSETQ. The V end lost 4 bases, the J end lost 0 bases, and 13 bases lay between the germline ends. The CDR3 is CASSLRPRLNTEAFF. CDR3 sequence (DNA): TGCGCCAGCAGCCTCCGACCCCGGTTGAACACTGAAGCTTTCTTT.

J is TRBJ2-3 and V is TRBV9; 10 bases are a match to TRBD2. V lost 5 bases and J lost 7; bases outside the gene matches: 7. Germline V gene lookup returns CDR1 SGDLS and CDR2 YYNGEE. This CDR3 comprises 14 residues. The CDR3 nucleotides are TGTGCCAGCAGGGAGCGGGAGGGCCTAAATACGCAGTATTTT. The encoded protein is CASREREGLNTQYF.

The sample holds many counts of this clonotype. This chain links TRBV20-1 with TRBJ1-6; 9 positions agree with TRBD1. Germline CDR1 DFQATT, CDR2 SNEGSKA (reference sequence). The CDR3 is 16 amino acids. Unmatched junction bases numbered 8, after V lost 1 base and J lost 7 bases. CDR3 DNA: TGCAGTGCTAGAGTCCAAAGACAGGGGGGGAATTCACCCCTCCACTTT. This encodes CSARVQRQGGNSPLHF.

There are many counts of this clonotype. This chain connects TRBV28 to TRBJ1-2; 8 bases fit TRBD1. J gave up 8 bases and V 0 bases, and 5 bases lay outside the gene matches. This CDR3 region has 14 residues. The germline gives CDR1 MDHEN, CDR2 SYDVKM. Written as DNA, the CDR3 is TGTGCCAGCAGTTTATGGGCGGACAGGGTCGGCTACACCTTC. It codes for CASSLWADRVGYTF.

This clonotype has at least ten counts. V is TRBV12-3 or TRBV12-4 and J is TRBJ2-1, with 7 bases identical to TRBD1. With V trimmed by 6 bases and J by 7 bases, 12 bases remained unmatched. This CDR3 spans 15 amino acids. This CDR3 reads CASSPLRTGKNEQFF. The CDR3 DNA is TGTGCCAGCAGCCCCTTGCGGACAGGAAAAAATGAGCAGTTCTTC.

The chain is built from TRBV10-2 and TRBJ2-7; the match to TRBD1 covers 7 bases. The germline gives CDR1 WSHSY, CDR2 SAAADI. V lost 6 bases and J lost 2; bases outside the gene matches: 4. The CDR3 has 13 residues. The CDR3 DNA is TGCGCCAGCAGACGTCAGGGGGCCTACGAGCAGTACTTC. Its protein product is CASRRQGAYEQYF.

The sample holds one count of this clonotype. The chain is built from TRBV6-6 and TRBJ1-1, with 9 nucleotides matching TRBD1. V was clipped by 5 bases and J by 5 bases; unmatched bases: 3. Germline lookup yields CDR1 MNHNY and CDR2 SVGAGI (reference sequence). This CDR3 contains 13 residues. CDR3 protein: CASSQTGGTEAFF. The CDR3 DNA follows: TGTGCCAGCAGTCAGACAGGGGGAACTGAAGCTTTCTTT.

This clonotype was observed at least ten times. The V call is TRBV18, the J call TRBJ2-7; TRBD2 is a possible D gene (5 bases). The CDR3 spans 14 residues. The V and J ends lost 8 bases and 2 bases respectively, with 16 bases between them. Germline V lookup: CDR1 KGHSH, CDR2 LQKENI. The CDR3 loop is CASALLEGAYEQYF. The CDR3 DNA sequence: TGTGCCAGCGCACTCTTAGAGGGTGCCTACGAGCAGTACTTC.

The table lists this clonotype with many counts. The chain links TRBV24-1 to TRBJ2-1, with D perhaps matching TRBD2 (6 bases). The CDR3 has 14 amino acids. Trimming cost V 2 bases and J 8 bases, with 12 bases left between them. Germline V gives CDR1 KGHDR, CDR2 SFDVKD. The CDR3 reads CATSDSGSSDEQFF. DNA for the CDR3: TGTGCCACCAGTGATTCCGGGAGCTCGGATGAGCAGTTCTTC.

This clonotype was found many times. The J gene is TRBJ2-6, the V gene TRBV7-9; D gene ambiguous. This CDR3 is built from 15 residues. V was shortened by 4 bases and J by 2 bases, with 9 bases between the two germline ends. CDR1 and CDR2 from the germline V gene are SEHNR and FQNEAQ (reference sequence). CDR3 protein: CASSYLLTGANVLTF. The CDR3 nucleotides are TGTGCCAGCAGCTACCTCCTCACTGGGGCCAACGTCCTGACTTTC.

This clonotype was seen at least ten times. V usage is TRBV12-3 or TRBV12-4 and J usage is TRBJ2-2, with TRBD2 as a possible D gene (6 bases). V was trimmed by 7 bases and J by 6 bases, leaving 15 bases between them. The CDR3 runs 14 residues. CDR3 bases: TGTGCCAGCACCCCTGGAGGGTTGTCCGGGGAGCTGTTTTTT. This translates into CASTPGGLSGELFF.

In the case of this clonotype: Likely a read error: the CDR3 ends without its conserved phenylalanine or tryptophan. The chain carries TRBV20-1 and TRBJ2-1; 8 bases agree with TRBD2. V dropped 5 bases and J dropped 10; count of bases not matched to a gene: 19. Per the germline V gene, CDR1 is DFQATT and CDR2 is SNEGSKA (reference sequence). The CDR3 is 16 residues long. The CDR3 reads CSAGVAGRRGQSEQFS. The CDR3 nucleotides are TGCAGTGCTGGAGTAGCGGGAAGGAGAGGACAATCAGAGCAGTTCTCC.

This clonotype has a count of ten or more. CDR3 nucleotides: TGTGCCACCAGTGTAGAGGCTTTCGCTGAAGCTTTCTTT. Translated, it gives CATSVEAFAEAFF. The chain carries TRBV24-1 and TRBJ1-1; no clear D gene. Trimming pared 5 bases from V and 6 bases from J, leaving 12 bases between. This CDR3 region has 13 residues. Germline CDR1 and CDR2: KGHDR and SFDVKD.